This is a list of T cell receptor beta chains from one sample in a study of blood T cells in healthy people across ages. From the 5' RACE reads, TCRdb called clonotypes with MiXCR, one entry per CDR3 protein. The profile covers around 940,000 distinct CDR3 sequences, with 51% appearing a single time and 20% to 25% taken by the ten largest. The sample comprised blood. These receptors originate from an older woman in good health. Both conserved end residues are part of each CDR3. The D gene is left open where the match is weak. Size tells how often a clone was seen (once, few, many) or the class of an expanded clone, and some rows leave it out.

j_gene,d_gene,abundance,v_gene,CDR3nt,CDR3aa
TRBJ2-4,-,-,TRBV2,TGTGCCAGCAGTAACGGCAAAAACATTCAGTACTTC,CASSNGKNIQYF
TRBJ1-5,TRBD1,few,TRBV7-2,TGTGCCAGCAGCATCCGGACAGGGAGGGATCAGCCCCAGCATTTT,CASSIRTGRDQPQHF
TRBJ1-5,-,-,TRBV5-1,TGCGCCAGCAGCTTACAGGGAGGACAGCCCCGGCATTTT,CASSLQGGQPRHF
TRBJ2-7,-,once,TRBV7-2,TGTGCCAGCAGCTTAACTGGGACAAACTCCTACAATGAGCAGTACTTC,CASSLTGTNSYNEQYF
TRBJ2-4,TRBD1,-,TRBV7-9,TGTGCCAGCAGCTTAACGGGACAGGAAAAAAACATTCAGTACTTC,CASSLTGQEKNIQYF
TRBJ2-5,-,-,TRBV7-2,TGTGCCAGCAGCCCGGAGGCCGGGGGTGTTCAGATCGGGAAAGAGACCCAGTACTTC,CASSPEAGGVQIGKETQYF
TRBJ2-7,TRBD1,-,TRBV6-1,TGTGCCAGCAAACCGGGACAGGGGGCCTCCTACGAGCAGTACTTC,CASKPGQGASYEQYF
TRBJ1-2,-,few,TRBV2,TGTGCCAGCAGTGAAGCTACCGGGGGCTCTGGCTACACCTTC,CASSEATGGSGYTF
TRBJ1-5,-,few,TRBV20-1,TGCAGCGCCCGTATATGGGCAGGGGAAAGCAATCAGCCCCAGCATTTT,CSARIWAGESNQPQHF
TRBJ2-1,TRBD2,-,TRBV3-1,TGTGCCAGCAGCCAAGAAATAATTTCGGGAGGCGAGCAGTTCTTC,CASSQEIISGGEQFF
TRBJ2-3,-,-,TRBV6-1,TGTGCCAGCAGCACCGCTAGAGGGATCGATTCGGACAGCACAGATACGCAGTATTTT,CASSTARGIDSDSTDTQYF
TRBJ2-2,-,-,TRBV20-1,TGCAGTTTTGGGGGGCATAACACCGGGGAGCTGTTTTTT,CSFGGHNTGELFF
TRBJ2-2,-,-,TRBV7-2,TGTGCCAGCAGCCCCCTGGGAGTGGCGACCGGGGAGCTGTTTTTT,CASSPLGVATGELFF
TRBJ2-3,TRBD2,-,TRBV12-3/TRBV12-4,TGTGCCAGCAGTCTCGGCAGAGCGGGAGTGGATACGCAGTATTTT,CASSLGRAGVDTQYF
TRBJ2-7,-,few,TRBV4-2,TGTGCCAGCAGCCAAGCCAGTATGACCTACGAGCAGTACTTC,CASSQASMTYEQYF
TRBJ1-1,-,-,TRBV2,TGTGCCAGCAGTGAGCAGGAGCTTTCTGAAGCTTTCTTT,CASSEQELSEAFF
TRBJ2-7,-,-,TRBV10-3,TGTGCCATCAGTGAAAGAGAATCGGGGCGGTACGAGCAGTACTTC,CAISERESGRYEQYF
TRBJ1-1,-,few,TRBV7-9,TGTGCCAGCAGAAAAGACCCCATGGGGGCTTTCTTT,CASRKDPMGAFF
TRBJ2-7,TRBD2,-,TRBV5-1,TGCGCCAGCAAAGGCGGGAGGCCGTCCTACGAGCAGTACTTC,CASKGGRPSYEQYF
TRBJ2-5,TRBD2,few,TRBV4-2,TGTGCCAGCAGCTCCCGACTAGCGGAGCCCCAAGAGACCCAGTACTTC,CASSSRLAEPQETQYF
TRBJ2-1,-,few,TRBV25-1,TGTGCCAGCAGCTCATGGGCCGAGCAGTTCTTC,CASSSWAEQFF
TRBJ2-3,TRBD1,-,TRBV20-1,TGCAGTGCTACATACGGACAGGGGTTCACAGATACGCAGTATTTT,CSATYGQGFTDTQYF
TRBJ2-5,-,few,TRBV10-3,TGTGCCATCAGTGCGGGAGAGACCCAGTACTTC,CAISAGETQYF
TRBJ1-2,TRBD1,-,TRBV10-3,TGTGCCATCGGGGGACAGGCCAACTATGGCTACACCTTC,CAIGGQANYGYTF
TRBJ2-3,-,-,TRBV20-1,TGCAGTGCTAGAGCCCCGGTCTCGAGTATGCAGTATTTT,CSARAPVSSMQYF
TRBJ1-2,-,few,TRBV4-3,TGCGCCAGCAGCCAAGATCTCAGACGTGGCTACACCTTC,CASSQDLRRGYTF
TRBJ2-7,-,few,TRBV11-2,TGTGCCAGCAGCTTAGGTCTGGGTCAGTCCTACGAGCAGTACTTC,CASSLGLGQSYEQYF
TRBJ2-7,TRBD2,few,TRBV20-1,TGCAGCTTCGGCGGGAGTAAATCCTACGAGCAGTACTTC,CSFGGSKSYEQYF
TRBJ2-1,TRBD1,-,TRBV3-1,TGTGCCAGCAGCTACGGGGACAGGGTTGGCAATGAGCAGTTCTTC,CASSYGDRVGNEQFF
TRBJ2-4,TRBD2,-,TRBV18,TGTGCCAGCTCACCGCCAACACTAGCGTACCCCAAAAACATTCAGTACTTC,CASSPPTLAYPKNIQYF
TRBJ1-5,-,-,TRBV4-1,TGCGCCAGCAGCCAATCGGACAGAAGCAATCAGCCCCAGCATTTT,CASSQSDRSNQPQHF